Below, one TCR beta chain is given with its context. The antigen is unknown. This entry is derived from a study of lymphopenia after photon versus proton radiotherapy. Study-level findings and limits: A bigger post-nadir fall in TCR diversity correlated inversely with survival time in deceased patients. Only patients who died were analyzed for survival; proton advantage is unproven. After the lymphocyte nadir, photon-treated repertoires showed oligoclonal expansion, especially of CD8+ Temra cells. Under photons, naive T cells and diversity fell while effector/memory populations rose.

The CDR3 extends over 15 amino acids. Trimming cost V 3 bases and J 4 bases; bases outside gene matches: 8. Germline V lookup: CDR1 SGHRS, CDR2 YFSETQ. TCRdb's table, derived via immunoSEQ multiplex PCR, lists solely in-frame clones and lacks some. This sample has around 25,000 clones, with more than 80% found just once. The sample was peripheral blood, taken from a patient treated with photon-based radiotherapy. This receptor was obtained from a man between 35 and 55 years old with gastric cancer. The chain combines TRBV5-1 with TRBJ2-5; TRBD1 matches 8 bases. This CDR3 reads CASSYSPDRVETQYF. The DNA of the CDR3 is TGCGCCAGCAGCTACTCCCCGGACAGGGTAGAGACCCAGTACTTC. Together with reference TRBV5-1 and TRBJ2-5, the CDR3 gives the full variable domain: KAGVTQTPRYLIKTRGQQVTLSCSPISGHRSVSWYQQTPGQGLQFLFEYFSETQRNKGNFPGRFSGRQFSNSRSEMNVSTLELGDSALYLCASSYSPDRVETQYFGPGTRLLVL.